The 31 T cell receptor beta chains given below trace back to one sample, sequenced in a study of blood T cell repertoires in COVID-19. Produced via immunoSEQ multiplex PCR; TCRdb's table is partial and in-frame only. Seen here are about 390,000 clones, more than 70% observed once, and the top ten hold 2.3%. Sequencing was done on a sample of peripheral blood. These receptors were obtained from a woman aged 55-70 years with COVID-19, enrolled during active disease.

The chain joins TRBV2 to TRBJ1-1; TRBD1 is a possible D gene (5 bases). The ends were cut back, 3 bases at V and 0 bases at J, with 8 bases in the middle. The CDR3 extends over 14 amino acids. CDR1 and CDR2 (germline): SNHLY, FYNNEI. CDR3 bases: TGTGCCAGCAGTGATTACAGGATGAACACTGAAGCTTTCTTT. Translating it yields CASSDYRMNTEAFF.

V gene TRBV19 combines with J gene TRBJ1-2, with 10 bases matching TRBD1. Germline trimming cut 7 bases from V and 5 bases from J; bases unmatched to any gene: 7. The CDR3 spans 14 residues. The germline CDR1 and CDR2 sequences are LNHDA and SQIVND (reference sequence). The DNA for the CDR3 is TGTGCCAGTACCGAGACAGGGGGCGATTATGGCTACACCTTC. Protein product: CASTETGGDYGYTF.

This clone was picked up one time. One end of the junction varies from germline; a read error may be responsible. V and J are TRBV2 and TRBJ1-6, with D possibly TRBD1 on 5 matching bases. CDR1 and CDR2 from the germline V gene are SNHLY and FYNNEI. The CDR3 has 16 amino acids. CDR3: CARSAGTGNTNSPLHF. The CDR3 bases are TGTGCCAGGAGTGCTGGAACAGGCAACACCAATTCACCCCTCCACTTT.

This chain joins TRBV6-1 and TRBJ2-7; a weak D match, TRBD2 (7 bases). Germline V CDR1 and CDR2: MNHNS, SASEGT. Trimming took off 0 bases at V and 5 bases at J, with 20 bases between the two ends. The CDR3 runs to 17 residues. The CDR3 nucleotides read TGTGCCAGCAGTGAAGCGCTTCAACAGGGAGGGAAGGACGAGCAGTACTTC. Translated, it gives CASSEALQQGGKDEQYF.

This clone was detected only a few times. This chain joins TRBV2 and TRBJ1-2, with a tentative D call TRBD1 (5 bases). With 6 bases removed from V and 4 bases from J, the gap between germline ends came to 27 bases. CDR3 length equals 18 residues. Germline CDR1 and CDR2: SNHLY and FYNNEI. CDR3 amino acids: CASSAHLGPRQGCYGYTF. The CDR3 DNA is TGTGCCAGCAGCGCCCACCTTGGCCCCCGGCAGGGCTGCTATGGCTACACCTTC.

The chain couples TRBV5-1 to TRBJ1-1, with unresolved D. The CDR3 totals 19 residues. Per the germline V gene, CDR1 is SGHRS and CDR2 is YFSETQ. The germline V and J ends were trimmed by 5 bases and 0 bases, with 26 bases remaining between them. CDR3 sequence (DNA): TGCGCCAGCAGTTACCGCGGGCCAGCAACCTTACTAATGAACACTGAAGCTTTCTTT. It encodes CASSYRGPATLLMNTEAFF. Filled out from reference TRBV5-1 and TRBJ1-1, the complete variable domain reads KAGVTQTPRYLIKTRGQQVTLSCSPISGHRSVSWYQQTPGQGLQFLFEYFSETQRNKGNFPGRFSGRQFSNSRSEMNVSTLELGDSALYLCASSYRGPATLLMNTEAFFGQGTRLTVV.

The rearrangement links TRBV28 to TRBJ2-1, with 7 bases matching TRBD2. The length of the CDR3 is 16 residues. J gave up 9 bases and V 4 bases, and 15 bases lay outside the gene matches. Germline V gene data show CDR1 as MDHEN and CDR2 as SYDVKM. CDR3 sequence: CASSSGLFVSISEQFF. The CDR3 coding sequence is TGTGCCAGCAGTTCGGGACTATTCGTTTCCATATCTGAGCAGTTCTTC. Filled out from reference TRBV28 and TRBJ2-1, the complete variable domain reads DVKVTQSSRYLVKRTGEKVFLECVQDMDHENMFWYRQDPGLGLRLIYFSYDVKMKEKGDIPEGYSVSREKKERFSLILESASTNQTSMYLCASSSGLFVSISEQFFGPGTRLTVL.

CDR3 nucleotides: TGTGCCAGCAGCTTGGCGGGAAGGGATGGCTACACCTTC. Its translation: CASSLAGRDGYTF. The chain joins TRBV5-4 to TRBJ1-2; D is undetermined. Trimming removed 0 bases from V and 6 bases from J, with 9 bases in between. Germline CDR1 reads SGHNT; CDR2 reads YYREEE (reference sequence). CDR3 length: 13 amino acids.

The chain recombines TRBV7-9 with TRBJ2-2; the D gene is possibly TRBD2 (5 bases). Germline-derived CDR1 and CDR2 are SEHNR and FQNEAQ (reference sequence). The CDR3 runs to 14 residues. The V end lost 2 bases, the J end lost 5 bases, and 9 bases lay between the germline ends. CDR3 sequence reads: CASSLLRGTGELFF. The CDR3 bases are TGTGCCAGCAGCTTACTACGAGGGACCGGGGAGCTGTTTTTT.

This clone has just a few counts. The chain joins TRBV27 to TRBJ2-7; 8 bases agree with TRBD1. The CDR3 spans 19 residues. Germline CDR1 is MNHEY and CDR2 is SMNVEV (reference sequence). V shed 0 bases, J shed 3 bases, and the junction held 16 bases outside the gene matches. CDR3 bases: TGTGCCAGCAGTTTATCAGGGGCCAGGGGGCCCACCGGCCTCTACGAGCAGTACTTC. It encodes CASSLSGARGPTGLYEQYF.

V is TRBV6-1 and J is TRBJ1-3; 8 bases match TRBD1. CDR1 is MNHNS and CDR2 is SASEGT in the germline V gene. The CDR3 has 16 amino acids. With V trimmed by 3 bases and J by 0 bases, 4 bases remained unmatched. The CDR3 region has the DNA TGTGCCAGCAGTGACCGGACAGGGTCCTCTGGAAACACCATATATTTT. As protein: CASSDRTGSSGNTIYF.

This clone appeared a single time. The genes are TRBV11-2 and TRBJ1-4; D remains ambiguous. CDR1 and CDR2 from the germline V gene are SGHAT and FQNNGV. CDR3 length equals 12 residues. V lost 5 bases and J 8 bases, leaving 9 bases between the germline ends. For the CDR3, the DNA is TGTGCCAGCAGCCTCGGGTGGGAAAAACTGTTTTTT. This encodes CASSLGWEKLFF.

The V and J genes are TRBV29-1 and TRBJ2-1; 12 bases agree with TRBD2. There are 14 residues in the CDR3. Unmatched junction bases numbered 3, after V lost 5 bases and J lost 4 bases. CDR1 is SQVTM, CDR2 ANQGSEA, per germline. The CDR3 sequence is CSVTGLAGYNEQFF. CDR3 nucleotide sequence: TGCAGCGTTACCGGACTAGCGGGGTACAATGAGCAGTTCTTC.

The chain links TRBV2 to TRBJ2-7, with 8 positions matching TRBD1. Germline trimming cut 6 bases from V and 0 bases from J; bases unmatched to any gene: 4. Germline V gives CDR1 SNHLY, CDR2 FYNNEI. The length of the CDR3 is 14 residues. The CDR3 sequence is CASRGQDASYEQYF. CDR3 in DNA: TGTGCCAGCAGGGGACAGGACGCCTCCTACGAGCAGTACTTC.

The genes are TRBV19 and TRBJ1-1; TRBD1 aligns across 8 bases. This CDR3 has 13 residues. V trimming: 7 bases; J trimming: 5 bases; junction bases outside the gene matches: 6. From germline, CDR1 is LNHDA and CDR2 SQIVND (reference sequence). The CDR3 nucleotides are TGTGCCAGTAATCAGGGGGCGGGTACTGAAGCTTTCTTT. This gives the protein CASNQGAGTEAFF.

This sequence joins TRBV19 and TRBJ1-5; D possibly corresponds to TRBD1 (5 bases). This CDR3 is 15 amino acids long. The V end was cut by 6 bases, the J end by 4 bases, with 16 bases between. Per germline, CDR1 LNHDA and CDR2 SQIVND (reference sequence). CDR3 loop: CASSLTAGGNQPQHF. CDR3 bases: TGTGCCAGTAGCCTTACCGCCGGGGGGAATCAGCCCCAGCATTTT.

The chain links TRBV29-1 to TRBJ2-1, with 13 bases lining up with TRBD2. CDR3 size: 13 residues. Germline assignment: CDR1 SQVTM and CDR2 ANQGSEA. J was trimmed by 10 bases and V by 7 bases; bases with no gene match: 7. In nucleotides, the CDR3 is TGCAGCGCCATCGGGACTAGCGGGGCAGAGCAGTTCTTC. Residues: CSAIGTSGAEQFF.

The chain links TRBV5-1 to TRBJ2-7, with 10 bases that match TRBD1. V gave up 1 base and J gave up 7 bases; unmatched junction bases: 8. CDR1 and CDR2 from the germline V gene are SGHRS and YFSETQ. This CDR3 spans 15 amino acids. CDR3: CASSLLYGTGDEQYF. The CDR3 region has the DNA TGCGCCAGCAGCTTGTTATATGGGACAGGGGATGAGCAGTACTTC.

In its sample, this clone was seen once. V usage is TRBV27 and J usage is TRBJ1-2; perhaps TRBD1 as D (6 bases). The CDR3 has 13 amino acids. Per the germline V gene, CDR1 is MNHEY and CDR2 is SMNVEV (reference sequence). V lost 2 bases to trimming and J lost 7 bases, with 11 bases between them. The CDR3: CASSLTRGGGYTF. DNA for the CDR3: TGTGCCAGCAGTTTAACCAGGGGCGGTGGCTACACCTTC.

V gene TRBV9 combines with J gene TRBJ2-1; 12 nucleotides align to TRBD2. The V gene's germline CDR1 is SGDLS and CDR2 YYNGEE. The CDR3 is 14 amino acids. The junction had 7 bases not matched to a gene; V was cut back by 3 bases and J by 12 bases. The CDR3 sequence is CASSGSSGGASQFF. CDR3 nucleotides: TGTGCCAGCAGCGGCTCTAGCGGGGGGGCGTCGCAGTTCTTC.

The J gene is TRBJ1-2, the V gene TRBV19; 8 nucleotides agree with TRBD1. J was trimmed by 8 bases and V by 5 bases; bases with no gene match: 7. The CDR3 is 13 amino acids. Per the germline V gene, CDR1 is LNHDA and CDR2 is SQIVND (reference sequence). This CDR3 is CASSSDRGAGYTF. DNA for the CDR3: TGTGCCAGTAGTTCCGACAGGGGAGCCGGCTACACCTTC.

The chain joins TRBV19 to TRBJ1-2; 9 bases map to TRBD1. The CDR3 totals 15 residues. The junction had 8 bases not matched to a gene; V was cut back by 5 bases and J by 4 bases. CDR1 is LNHDA, CDR2 SQIVND, per germline (reference sequence). CDR3 sequence reads: CASSPGQGKGYGYTF. DNA of the CDR3: TGTGCCAGTAGTCCAGGACAGGGGAAGGGCTATGGCTACACCTTC.

The genes are TRBV5-1 and TRBJ1-1; 9 bases line up with TRBD1. This CDR3 contains 16 residues. Germline CDR1 SGHRS, CDR2 YFSETQ. Trimming removed 0 bases from V and 4 bases from J; junction bases left unmatched: 7. The DNA of the CDR3 is TGCGCCAGCAGCTTGGCGTACAGGGGGCGGGCCACTGAAGCTTTCTTT. Translation gives CASSLAYRGRATEAFF.

The V call is TRBV28, the J call TRBJ2-5; D may be TRBD2 (5 bases). The CDR3 is 12 amino acids. Trimming stripped 8 bases from V and 5 bases from J, with 12 bases between. CDR1 and CDR2 (germline): MDHEN, SYDVKM. CDR3 amino acids: CASAPGRETQYF. The CDR3 DNA reads as TGTGCCAGCGCCCCGGGAAGGGAGACCCAGTACTTC.

This chain links TRBV6-5 with TRBJ1-2; D ambiguous. CDR3 length: 13 residues. CDR1 MNHEY and CDR2 SVGAGI come from the germline V gene. Between the trimmed V and J ends, which lost 6 bases and 6 bases, there was a span of 14 bases. This CDR3 reads CASRSSAAHGYTF. CDR3 nucleotide sequence: TGTGCCAGCAGAAGTTCGGCGGCACATGGCTACACCTTC.

The rearrangement joins TRBV5-4 to TRBJ2-1; 11 bases align to TRBD2. CDR1 is SGHNT and CDR2 is YYREEE in the germline V gene (reference sequence). This CDR3 contains 16 residues. With V trimmed by 5 bases and J by 7 bases, 11 bases remained unmatched. The CDR3 reads CASSWYSGGARNEQFF. The CDR3 DNA reads as TGTGCCAGCAGTTGGTATAGCGGGGGGGCAAGGAATGAGCAGTTCTTC.

This clone came up once. The chain combines TRBV19 with TRBJ1-6, with D possibly TRBD1 on 6 matching bases. Germline loops: CDR1 LNHDA, CDR2 SQIVND (reference sequence). This CDR3 is 20 amino acids long. V was trimmed by 4 bases and J by 8 bases, leaving 30 bases between them. CDR3 amino acids: CASSTRKRGARGLPDSPLHF. The CDR3 DNA sequence: TGTGCCAGTAGTACCCGGAAGCGGGGGGCCAGGGGTCTCCCTGATTCACCCCTCCACTTT.

The rearrangement joins TRBV7-9 to TRBJ2-7; tentative D call: TRBD1 (5 bases). V was cut by 1 base and J by 5 bases, with 12 bases left in between. Germline V gene sequence: CDR1 SEHNR, CDR2 FQNEAQ (reference sequence). There are 14 residues in the CDR3. The CDR3 here is CASSLGSGMDEQYF. The CDR3 DNA follows: TGTGCCAGCAGCTTAGGCTCAGGGATGGACGAGCAGTACTTC.

This chain joins TRBV21-1 and TRBJ2-1; the D segment call TRBD1 is taken from the table without a DNA check. TRBV21-1 is described as a pseudogene. The CDR3 has 16 residues. CDR3 nucleotide sequence: TGTGCCAGCAGCAAGGCAGGGGGCAATGCCTACAATGAGCAGTTCTTC. This codes for CASSKAGGNAYNEQFF.

The V call is TRBV11-2, the J call TRBJ2-5; TRBD2 is a possible D gene (5 bases). CDR3 size: 10 residues. The V end lost 8 bases, the J end lost 4 bases, and 5 bases lay between the germline ends. Germline lookup yields CDR1 SGHAT and CDR2 FQNNGV. CDR3 bases: TGTGCCAGCGGGAGAGAGACCCAGTACTTC. It encodes CASGRETQYF. Full variable domain (outside the CDR3, taken from reference TRBV11-2 and TRBJ2-5): EAGVAQSPRYKIIEKRQSVAFWCNPISGHATLYWYQQILGQGPKLLIQFQNNGVVDDSQLPKDRFSAERLKGVDSTLKIQPAKLEDSAVYLCASGRETQYFGPGTRLLVL.

The V call is TRBV28, the J call TRBJ2-1; TRBD1 might be the D (6 bases). CDR1 MDHEN and CDR2 SYDVKM come from the germline V gene. With 3 bases removed from V and 6 bases from J, the gap between germline ends came to 18 bases. This CDR3 spans 16 amino acids. CDR3 in DNA: TGTGCCAGCAGTTTGATGGGCAGGGGACACCCCAATGAGCAGTTCTTC. It encodes CASSLMGRGHPNEQFF.